A selection of T cell receptor beta chains follows, all from one sample in a study of T cell responses to AZD1222 COVID-19 vaccine. Libraries were prepared by immunoSEQ multiplex PCR; TCRdb keeps only in-frame clonotypes and omits some of them. This table has 120,000 or so clones, roughly 92% appearing once. Sequenced material: peripheral blood, taken on day 0 of AZD1222 vaccination. The receptors were gathered from an adult in good health. Each CDR3 is given with its conserved first and last residue. A D gene is named only where the DNA matches it firmly. Not every row has a clone size; where given, it reads once, few, many or a size class.

NA	TRBV27	NA	TRBJ1-3	TGTGCCAGCAGTTCATCACTTTCTGGAAACACCATATATTTT	CASSSSLSGNTIYF
NA	TRBV27	TRBD1	TRBJ2-1	TGTGCCAGCAGTTTCTGGACAGGTTTCGACTCTCACAATGAGCAGTTCTTC	CASSFWTGFDSHNEQFF
NA	TRBV4-1	NA	TRBJ1-2	TGCGCCAGCAGCCAAGATCAAGGCTCCACCTATGGCTACACCTTC	CASSQDQGSTYGYTF
NA	TRBV11-2	NA	TRBJ1-2	TGTGCCAGCAGCCGCGGGGGAAACTATGGCTACACCTTC	CASSRGGNYGYTF
once	TRBV6-5	NA	TRBJ1-5	TGTGCCAGCAGTTACTCGAGGGGGTTGGATCAGCCCCAGCATTTT	CASSYSRGLDQPQHF
NA	TRBV10-3	NA	TRBJ1-5	TGTGCCATCAGTGAGTCGGAGGGAAATCAGCCCCAGCATTTT	CAISESEGNQPQHF
few	TRBV7-2	NA	TRBJ2-7	TGTGCCAGCAGCTTTGCGACAGGTTGGGGAAGGGAGCAGTACTTC	CASSFATGWGREQYF
NA	TRBV3-1/TRBV3-2	NA	TRBJ2-5	TGTGCCAGCAGCCAAGGGGACGTGGGGGCCGCGACCCAGTACTTC	CASSQGDVGAATQYF
NA	TRBV5-1	NA	TRBJ2-3	TGCGCCAGCAGCACCGGACAGCTCGATACAGATACGCAGTATTTT	CASSTGQLDTDTQYF
NA	TRBV10-3	TRBD1	TRBJ1-1	TGTGCCATCAGGGGGACAGCCAACACTGAAGCTTTCTTT	CAIRGTANTEAFF
once	TRBV25-1	NA	TRBJ2-7	TGTGCCAGCAGTGAATTGGGTCTTACGGACGAGCAGTACTTC	CASSELGLTDEQYF
NA	TRBV19	TRBD1	TRBJ1-2	TGTGCCAGTACCCTCGACAGGGACTATGGCTACACCTTC	CASTLDRDYGYTF
NA	TRBV27	NA	TRBJ1-5	TGTGCCAGCAGTTTATCTACGGCCAGCAATCAGCCCCAGCATTTT	CASSLSTASNQPQHF
NA	TRBV6-5	NA	TRBJ1-1	TGTGCCAGCACTCCGTGGTCAGGGGCCGAAGCTTTCTTT	CASTPWSGAEAFF
NA	TRBV12-3/TRBV12-4	TRBD1	TRBJ1-2	TGTGCCAGCAGTTCCGGACAGGGCGGTGGCTACACCTTC	CASSSGQGGGYTF
NA	TRBV4-2	NA	TRBJ2-1	TGTGCCAGCAGCCAAGATCTAAATGAGCAGTTCTTC	CASSQDLNEQFF
NA	TRBV30	NA	TRBJ1-2	TGTGCCGGGGGTGACAGATCTAACTATGGCTACACCTTC	CAGGDRSNYGYTF
NA	TRBV18	NA	TRBJ2-7	TGTGCCAGCTCACCACCATCGGGCAGTTTGCGCGAGCAGTACTTC	CASSPPSGSLREQYF
NA	TRBV7-2	NA	TRBJ1-5	TGTGCCAGCAGTCCGAGGGGTAGCAATCAGCCCCAGCATTTT	CASSPRGSNQPQHF
NA	TRBV10-3	NA	TRBJ2-5	TGTGCCACGCGAGACGCCCAAGAGACCCAGTACTTC	CATRDAQETQYF
NA	TRBV5-5	NA	TRBJ1-1	TGTGCCAGCAGCTTCCCTAAAGAAGGGCTGAACACTGAAGCTTTCTTT	CASSFPKEGLNTEAFF
NA	TRBV11-2	NA	TRBJ2-5	TGTGCCAGCGGAACAGGGTTTCAAACTGAGACCCAGTACTTC	CASGTGFQTETQYF
NA	TRBV5-1	NA	TRBJ2-5	TGCGCCAGCAGCGGCAACCAAGAGACCCAGTACTTC	CASSGNQETQYF
NA	TRBV29-1	TRBD2	TRBJ2-3	TGCAGCGCGGCCGGGGGGAGTCTTGATACGCAGTATTTT	CSAAGGSLDTQYF
NA	TRBV5-1	TRBD2	TRBJ2-3	TGCGCCAGCAGCTCACGGACGGAGACGGGGGGGCAGTATTTT	CASSSRTETGGQYF
once	TRBV7-2	TRBD2	TRBJ2-1	TGTGCCAGCAGCCGGACTAGCGGGGGATACAATGAGCAGTTCTTC	CASSRTSGGYNEQFF
NA	TRBV5-1	TRBD2	TRBJ2-3	TGCGCCAGCAGCTCCCTTGGTAGCGGGGGGTTTTCAGATACGCAGTATTTT	CASSSLGSGGFSDTQYF
NA	TRBV30	NA	TRBJ1-3	TGTGCCTGGAGTTCTACCGGGACGTTCGGAAACACCATATATTTT	CAWSSTGTFGNTIYF
NA	TRBV5-1	NA	TRBJ1-2	TGCGCCAGCAGCTTGGCCTCAGGGGTTAATGGCTACACCTTC	CASSLASGVNGYTF
NA	TRBV6-5	TRBD2	TRBJ2-7	TGTGCCAGCAGTTACTCGGCGGGGGGGGCGTACGAGCAGTACTTC	CASSYSAGGAYEQYF
NA	TRBV19	NA	TRBJ1-2	TGTGCCAGTAGCCCGGGATTCAACTATGGCTACACCTTC	CASSPGFNYGYTF
NA	TRBV5-1	TRBD1	TRBJ1-1	TGCGCCAGCAGCTCACAGACAGGGGCGCTGAGCACTGAAGCTTTCTTT	CASSSQTGALSTEAFF
NA	TRBV5-8	TRBD1	TRBJ1-4	TGTGCCAGCAGCATGGGACAGGGCTATGAAAAACTGTTTTTT	CASSMGQGYEKLFF
NA	TRBV7-6	NA	TRBJ1-6	TGTGCCAGCAGGGCGGGGGGACATAATTCACCCCTCCACTTT	CASRAGGHNSPLHF
NA	TRBV12-5	TRBD2	TRBJ2-1	TGTGCTAGTGGCCTAGCGGGAGGTCCCTACAATGAGCAGTTCTTC	CASGLAGGPYNEQFF
NA	TRBV19	NA	TRBJ1-6	TGTGCCAGTAGTATAGACTGGCAGGGCCATAATTCACCCCTCCACTTT	CASSIDWQGHNSPLHF
NA	TRBV19	TRBD1	TRBJ1-2	TGTGCCAGTAGATTGACAGGGGGCGGTGGCTACACCTTC	CASRLTGGGGYTF
few	TRBV19	TRBD2	TRBJ2-4	TGTGCCAGTAGTTTTACTAGCGGGAGTGACATTCAGTACTTC	CASSFTSGSDIQYF
NA	TRBV3-1/TRBV3-2	NA	TRBJ1-1	TGTGCCAGCAGCCAATTAGGCAGGAACACTGAAGCTTTCTTT	CASSQLGRNTEAFF
NA	TRBV2	NA	TRBJ2-5	TGTGCCAGCAGTCCAAATGGGCTCCTCCAAGAGACCCAGTACTTC	CASSPNGLLQETQYF
NA	TRBV7-9	NA	TRBJ2-7	TGTGCCAGCAGCCCAGCCGGGACCTTATCCTACGAGCAGTACTTC	CASSPAGTLSYEQYF
NA	TRBV7-8	NA	TRBJ1-1	TGTGCCAGCAGCTTAGAGACTGAAGCTTTCTTT	CASSLETEAFF
NA	TRBV4-1	NA	TRBJ2-3	TGCGCCAGCAGCCAAGAACGGAGCACAGATACGCAGTATTTT	CASSQERSTDTQYF
NA	TRBV7-8	NA	TRBJ1-4	TGTGCCAGCAGCTTAGCCTGGATAGGAACTAATGAAAAACTGTTTTTT	CASSLAWIGTNEKLFF
NA	TRBV6-5	TRBD2	TRBJ2-7	TGTGCCAGCGGCGTTGGGAGGGGTCTGTACTTC	CASGVGRGLYF
NA	TRBV5-1	NA	TRBJ2-5	TGCGCCAGCAGCTTGGGGGCCGGTGGACCCTCCGGGACCCAGTACTTC	CASSLGAGGPSGTQYF
NA	TRBV4-2	TRBD2	TRBJ2-1	TGTGCCAGCAGCCAAGAGCGGACTAGCAACGAGCAGTTCTTC	CASSQERTSNEQFF
NA	TRBV30	NA	TRBJ1-1	TGTGCCTGGAGGGCCCCGGTCTTTATGAACACTGAAGCTTTCTTT	CAWRAPVFMNTEAFF
NA	TRBV29-1	TRBD2	TRBJ2-1	TGCAGCGTTGAAACAGCGGGAGGGCTGAAGGGGTGGACGTTCGATGAGCAGTTCTTC	CSVETAGGLKGWTFDEQFF
NA	TRBV6-2/TRBV6-3	TRBD2	TRBJ2-1	TGTGCCAGCAGCCTTAGCGGGGGGACAAATGAGCAGTTCTTC	CASSLSGGTNEQFF
NA	TRBV21-1	NA	TRBJ1-4	TGTGCCAGCAGCAACGACAGGGGGCGAGGTACTAATGAAAAACTGTTTTTT	CASSNDRGRGTNEKLFF
NA	TRBV10-3	NA	TRBJ1-2	TGTGCCATCAGTCCATTATCGGCAGGGGTCTATGGCTACACCTTC	CAISPLSAGVYGYTF
NA	TRBV6-5	NA	TRBJ2-1	TGTGCCAGCGGGAGAGGGAGCACGGGGTACAATGAGCAGTTCTTC	CASGRGSTGYNEQFF
NA	TRBV2	TRBD1	TRBJ1-5	TGTGCCAGCAGAGACAGGGTTAACAATCAGCCCCAGCATTTT	CASRDRVNNQPQHF
NA	TRBV5-3	TRBD1	TRBJ1-2	TGTGCCCCCCAGGGTGGGGACAGGGGGAACTATGGCTACACCTTC	CAPQGGDRGNYGYTF
NA	TRBV9	TRBD2	TRBJ2-1	TGTGCCAGCAGCGCCTCCGGGACTAGTCTGGGCAATGAGCAGTTCTTC	CASSASGTSLGNEQFF
NA	TRBV7-9	NA	TRBJ2-7	TGTGCCAGCAGCCGCGGGAGGGACAGGAGCTCCTACGAGCAGTACTTC	CASSRGRDRSSYEQYF
once	TRBV18	TRBD2	TRBJ2-5	TGTGCCAGCTCACCAAGAGGAAGCGGGAGCGGGCAAGAGACCCAGTACTTC	CASSPRGSGSGQETQYF
NA	TRBV7-6	TRBD2	TRBJ2-1	TGTGCCAGCAGCTTAATCAGCGGGAGGGCCGGGAAGCAGTTCTTC	CASSLISGRAGKQFF